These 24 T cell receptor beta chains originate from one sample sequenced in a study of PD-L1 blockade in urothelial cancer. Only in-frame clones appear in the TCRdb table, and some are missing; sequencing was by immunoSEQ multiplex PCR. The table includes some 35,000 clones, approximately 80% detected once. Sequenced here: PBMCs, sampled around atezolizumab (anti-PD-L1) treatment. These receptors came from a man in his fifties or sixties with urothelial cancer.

The CDR3 region has the DNA TGTGCCAGCTCACCCGGTGTCGCCAGGGACTATGGCTACACCTTC. Protein: CASSPGVARDYGYTF. The chain has TRBV18 and TRBJ1-2; TRBD1 is a possible D gene (5 bases). Trimming left V 3 bases short and J 3 bases short, with 14 bases between. Germline CDR1 is KGHSH and CDR2 is LQKENI. The CDR3 has 15 residues.

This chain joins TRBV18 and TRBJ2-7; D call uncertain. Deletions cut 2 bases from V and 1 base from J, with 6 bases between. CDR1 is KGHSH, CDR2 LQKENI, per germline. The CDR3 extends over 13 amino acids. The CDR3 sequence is CASSPGASYEQYF. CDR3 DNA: TGTGCCAGCTCACCAGGAGCGTCCTACGAGCAGTACTTC.

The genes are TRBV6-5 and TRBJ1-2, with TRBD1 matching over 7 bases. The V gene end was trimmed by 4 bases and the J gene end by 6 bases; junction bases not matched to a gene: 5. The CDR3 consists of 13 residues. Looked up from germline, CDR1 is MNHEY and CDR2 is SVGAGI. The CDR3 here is CASSFGQANGYTF. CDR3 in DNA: TGTGCCAGCAGTTTTGGACAGGCTAATGGCTACACCTTC.

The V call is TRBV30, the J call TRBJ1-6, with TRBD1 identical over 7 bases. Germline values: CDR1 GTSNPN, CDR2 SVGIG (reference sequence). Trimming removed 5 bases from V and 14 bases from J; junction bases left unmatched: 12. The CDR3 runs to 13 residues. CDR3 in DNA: TGTGCCTGGGCGGGGGGACAGTCGGTTTCCCTCCACTTT. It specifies CAWAGGQSVSLHF.

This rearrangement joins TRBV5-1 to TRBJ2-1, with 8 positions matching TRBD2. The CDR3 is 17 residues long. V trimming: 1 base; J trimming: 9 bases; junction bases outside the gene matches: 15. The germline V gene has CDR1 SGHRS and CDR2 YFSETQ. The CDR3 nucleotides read TGCGCCAGCAGCTTGTCTCGCGGGGGGACCCTATGGGGTGAGCAGTTCTTC. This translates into CASSLSRGGTLWGEQFF. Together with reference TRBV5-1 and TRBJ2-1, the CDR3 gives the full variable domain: KAGVTQTPRYLIKTRGQQVTLSCSPISGHRSVSWYQQTPGQGLQFLFEYFSETQRNKGNFPGRFSGRQFSNSRSEMNVSTLELGDSALYLCASSLSRGGTLWGEQFFGPGTRLTVL.

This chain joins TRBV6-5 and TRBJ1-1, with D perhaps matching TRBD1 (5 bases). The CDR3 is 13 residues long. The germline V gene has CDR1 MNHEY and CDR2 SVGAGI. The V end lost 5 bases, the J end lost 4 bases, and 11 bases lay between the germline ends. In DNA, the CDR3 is TGTGCCAGCAGTCCTCGGGGGTCCACTGAAGCTTTCTTT. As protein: CASSPRGSTEAFF.

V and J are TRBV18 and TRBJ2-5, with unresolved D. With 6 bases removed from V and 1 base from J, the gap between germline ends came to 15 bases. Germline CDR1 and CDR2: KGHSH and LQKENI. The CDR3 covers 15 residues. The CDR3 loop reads CASSRNSGFQETQYF. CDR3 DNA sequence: TGTGCCAGCTCTAGGAACTCCGGGTTCCAAGAGACCCAGTACTTC.

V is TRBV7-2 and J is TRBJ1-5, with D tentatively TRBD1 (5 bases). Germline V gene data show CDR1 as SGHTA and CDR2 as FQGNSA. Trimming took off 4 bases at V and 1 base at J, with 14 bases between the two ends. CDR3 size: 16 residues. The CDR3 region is CASSSQELLSNQPQHF. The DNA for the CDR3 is TGTGCCAGCAGCTCACAGGAGCTTTTGAGCAATCAGCCCCAGCATTTT.

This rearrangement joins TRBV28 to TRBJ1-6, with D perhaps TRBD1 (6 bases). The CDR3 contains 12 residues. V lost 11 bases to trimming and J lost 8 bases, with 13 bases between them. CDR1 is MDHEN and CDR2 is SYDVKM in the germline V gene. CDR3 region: CASQGVDSPLHF. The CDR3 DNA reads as TGTGCCTCACAGGGAGTAGATTCACCCCTCCACTTT. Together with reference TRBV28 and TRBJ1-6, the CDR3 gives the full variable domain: DVKVTQSSRYLVKRTGEKVFLECVQDMDHENMFWYRQDPGLGLRLIYFSYDVKMKEKGDIPEGYSVSREKKERFSLILESASTNQTSMYLCASQGVDSPLHFGNGTRLTVT.

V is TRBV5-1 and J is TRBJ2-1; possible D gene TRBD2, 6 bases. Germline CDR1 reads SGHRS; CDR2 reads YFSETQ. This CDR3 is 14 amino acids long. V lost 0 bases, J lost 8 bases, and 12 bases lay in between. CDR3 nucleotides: TGCGCCAGCAGCTTGGCTTCTAGCGACGATGAGCAGTTCTTC. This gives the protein CASSLASSDDEQFF.

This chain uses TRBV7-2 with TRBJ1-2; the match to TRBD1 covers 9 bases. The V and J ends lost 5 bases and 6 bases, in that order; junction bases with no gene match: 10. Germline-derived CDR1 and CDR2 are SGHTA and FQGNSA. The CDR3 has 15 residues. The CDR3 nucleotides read TGTGCCAGCAGCACCGGGGGACAGGGATTCAATGGCTACACCTTC. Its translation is CASSTGGQGFNGYTF.

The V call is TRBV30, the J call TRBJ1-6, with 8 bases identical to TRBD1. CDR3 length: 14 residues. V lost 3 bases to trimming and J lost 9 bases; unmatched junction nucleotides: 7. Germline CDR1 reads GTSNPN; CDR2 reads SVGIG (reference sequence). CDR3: CAWSTGQETSPLHF. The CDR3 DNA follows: TGTGCCTGGAGCACGGGACAGGAAACTTCACCCCTCCACTTT.

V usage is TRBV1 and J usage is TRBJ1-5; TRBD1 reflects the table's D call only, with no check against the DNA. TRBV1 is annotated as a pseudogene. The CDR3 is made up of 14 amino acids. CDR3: CTPWGRGRNQPQHF. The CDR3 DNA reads TGCACCCCCTGGGGCAGGGGACGCAATCAGCCCCAGCATTTT.

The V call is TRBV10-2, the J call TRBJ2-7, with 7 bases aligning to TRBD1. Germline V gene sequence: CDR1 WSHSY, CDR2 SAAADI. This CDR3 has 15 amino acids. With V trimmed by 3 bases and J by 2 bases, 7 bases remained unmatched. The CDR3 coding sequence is TGCGCCAGCAGTGACGGGACAGAGCTACCCTACGAGCAGTACTTC. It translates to CASSDGTELPYEQYF.

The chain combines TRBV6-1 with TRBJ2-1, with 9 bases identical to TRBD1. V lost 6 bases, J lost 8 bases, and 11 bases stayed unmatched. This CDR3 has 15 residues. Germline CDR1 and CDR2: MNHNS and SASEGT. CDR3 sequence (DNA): TGTGCCAGCAGCCGCAGGGACAGGGTTTTCGATGAGCAGTTCTTC. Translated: CASSRRDRVFDEQFF.

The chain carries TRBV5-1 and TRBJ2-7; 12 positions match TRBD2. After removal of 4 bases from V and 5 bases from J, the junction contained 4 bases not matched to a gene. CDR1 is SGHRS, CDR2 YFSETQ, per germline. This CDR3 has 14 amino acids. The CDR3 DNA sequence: TGCGCCAGCAGCCACGGACTAGCGGGAAACGAGCAGTACTTC. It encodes CASSHGLAGNEQYF.

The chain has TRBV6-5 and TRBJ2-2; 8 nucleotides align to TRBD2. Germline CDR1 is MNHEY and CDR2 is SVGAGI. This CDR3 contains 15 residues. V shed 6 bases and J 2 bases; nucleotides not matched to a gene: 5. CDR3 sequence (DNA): TGTGCCAGCAGGGCCGGGGGGGGAAACACCGGGGAGCTGTTTTTT. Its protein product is CASRAGGGNTGELFF.

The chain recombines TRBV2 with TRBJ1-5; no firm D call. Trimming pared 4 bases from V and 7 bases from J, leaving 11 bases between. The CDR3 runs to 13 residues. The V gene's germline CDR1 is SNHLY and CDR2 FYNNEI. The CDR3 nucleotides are TGTGCCAGCAGTGGGCAGGTAGAGCAGCCCCAGCATTTT. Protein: CASSGQVEQPQHF.

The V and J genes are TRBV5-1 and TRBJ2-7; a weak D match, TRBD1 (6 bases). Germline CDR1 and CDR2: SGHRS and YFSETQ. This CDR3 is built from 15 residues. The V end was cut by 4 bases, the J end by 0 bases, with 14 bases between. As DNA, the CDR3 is TGCGCCAGCAGCGTACAGGGCCTATTCTCCTACGAGCAGTACTTC. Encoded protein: CASSVQGLFSYEQYF. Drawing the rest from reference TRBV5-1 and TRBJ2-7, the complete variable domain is KAGVTQTPRYLIKTRGQQVTLSCSPISGHRSVSWYQQTPGQGLQFLFEYFSETQRNKGNFPGRFSGRQFSNSRSEMNVSTLELGDSALYLCASSVQGLFSYEQYFGPGTRLTVT.

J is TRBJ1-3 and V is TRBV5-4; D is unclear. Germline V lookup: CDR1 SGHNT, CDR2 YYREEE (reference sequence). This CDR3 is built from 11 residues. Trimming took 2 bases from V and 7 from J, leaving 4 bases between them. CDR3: CASSFGNTIYF. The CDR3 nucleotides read TGTGCCAGCAGCTTCGGGAACACCATATATTTT. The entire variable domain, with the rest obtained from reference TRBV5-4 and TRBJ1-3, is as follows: ETGVTQSPTHLIKTRGQQVTLRCSSQSGHNTVSWYQQALGQGPQFIFQYYREEENGRGNFPPRFSGLQFPNYSSELNVNALELDDSALYLCASSFGNTIYFGEGSWLTVV.

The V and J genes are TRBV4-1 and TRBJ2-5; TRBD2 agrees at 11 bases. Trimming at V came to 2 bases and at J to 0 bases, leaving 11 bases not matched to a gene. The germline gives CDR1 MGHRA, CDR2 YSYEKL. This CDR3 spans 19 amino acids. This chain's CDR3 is CASSQTLAGDPLNQETQYF. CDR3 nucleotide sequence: TGCGCCAGCAGCCAAACACTAGCGGGGGACCCGCTGAACCAAGAGACCCAGTACTTC.

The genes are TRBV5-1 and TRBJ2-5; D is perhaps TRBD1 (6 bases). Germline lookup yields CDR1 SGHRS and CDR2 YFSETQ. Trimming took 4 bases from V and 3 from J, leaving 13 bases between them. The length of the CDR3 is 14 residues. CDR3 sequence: CASSPEDSEETQYF. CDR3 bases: TGCGCCAGCAGCCCCGAGGACAGCGAAGAGACCCAGTACTTC.

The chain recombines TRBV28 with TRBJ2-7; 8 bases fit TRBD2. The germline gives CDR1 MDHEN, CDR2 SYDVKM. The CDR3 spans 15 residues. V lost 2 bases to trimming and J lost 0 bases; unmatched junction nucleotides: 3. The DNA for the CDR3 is TGTGCCAGCAGTTTAGTCGGGGGGGGCTCCTACGAGCAGTACTTC. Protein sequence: CASSLVGGGSYEQYF.

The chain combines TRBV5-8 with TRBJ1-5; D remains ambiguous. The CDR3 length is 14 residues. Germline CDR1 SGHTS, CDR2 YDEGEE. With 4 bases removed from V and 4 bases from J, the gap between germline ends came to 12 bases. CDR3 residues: CASSPQDGNQPQHF. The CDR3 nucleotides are TGTGCCAGCAGCCCTCAAGACGGGAATCAGCCCCAGCATTTT.